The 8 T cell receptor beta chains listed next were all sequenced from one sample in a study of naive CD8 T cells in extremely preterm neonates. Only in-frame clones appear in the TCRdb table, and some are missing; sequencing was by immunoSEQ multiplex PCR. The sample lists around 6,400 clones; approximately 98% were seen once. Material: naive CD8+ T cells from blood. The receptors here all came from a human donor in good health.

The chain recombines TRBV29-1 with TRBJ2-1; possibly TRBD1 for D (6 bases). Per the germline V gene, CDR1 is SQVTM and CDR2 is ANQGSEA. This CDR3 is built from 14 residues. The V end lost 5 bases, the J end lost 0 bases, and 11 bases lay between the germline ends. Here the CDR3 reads CSVPTGSSYNEQFF. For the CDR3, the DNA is TGCAGCGTTCCCACAGGGTCCTCCTACAATGAGCAGTTCTTC.

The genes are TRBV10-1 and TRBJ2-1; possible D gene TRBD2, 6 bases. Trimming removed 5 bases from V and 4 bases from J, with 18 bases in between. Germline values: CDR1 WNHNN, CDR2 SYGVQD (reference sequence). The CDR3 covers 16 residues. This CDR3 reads CASSTGPLEGYNEQFF. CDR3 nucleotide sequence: TGCGCCAGCAGTACAGGTCCCCTGGAGGGTTACAATGAGCAGTTCTTC.

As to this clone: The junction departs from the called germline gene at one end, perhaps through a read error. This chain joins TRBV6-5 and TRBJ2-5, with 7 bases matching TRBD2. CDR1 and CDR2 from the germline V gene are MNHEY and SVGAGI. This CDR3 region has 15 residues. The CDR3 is CASRATSAPKDTQYF. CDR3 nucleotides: TGTGCCAGCAGGGCAACTAGCGCTCCAAAAGATACCCAGTACTTC.

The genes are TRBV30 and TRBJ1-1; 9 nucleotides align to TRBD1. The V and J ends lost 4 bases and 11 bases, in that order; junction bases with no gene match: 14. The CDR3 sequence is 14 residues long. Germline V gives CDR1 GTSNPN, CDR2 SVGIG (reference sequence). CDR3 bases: TGTGCCTGGACTTTCTCCGGGACAGGGTTCCATGCTTTCTTT. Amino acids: CAWTFSGTGFHAFF.

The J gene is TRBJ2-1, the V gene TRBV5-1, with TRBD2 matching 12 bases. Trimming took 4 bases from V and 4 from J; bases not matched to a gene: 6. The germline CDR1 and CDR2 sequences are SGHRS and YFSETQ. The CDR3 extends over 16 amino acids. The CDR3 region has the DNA TGCGCCAGCAGCCCCACCGGACTAGCGGGGTACAATGAGCAGTTCTTC. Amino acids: CASSPTGLAGYNEQFF.

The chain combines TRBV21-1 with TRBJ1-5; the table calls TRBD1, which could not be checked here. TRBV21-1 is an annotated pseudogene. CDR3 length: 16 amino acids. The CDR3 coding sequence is TGTGCCAGCAGCAAACGGAGGGACAGGGCAATGGGGCCCCAGCATTTT. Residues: CASSKRRDRAMGPQHF.

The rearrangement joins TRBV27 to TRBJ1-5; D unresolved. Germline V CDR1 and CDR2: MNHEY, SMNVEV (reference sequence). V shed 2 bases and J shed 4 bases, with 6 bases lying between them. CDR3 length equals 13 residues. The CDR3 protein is CASSLTGNQPQHF. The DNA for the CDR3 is TGTGCCAGCAGTTTAACGGGGAATCAGCCCCAGCATTTT.

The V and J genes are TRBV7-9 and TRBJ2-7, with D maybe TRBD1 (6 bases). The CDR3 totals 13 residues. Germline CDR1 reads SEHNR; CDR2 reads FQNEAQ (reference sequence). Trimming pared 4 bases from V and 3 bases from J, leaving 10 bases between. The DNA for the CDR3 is TGTGCCAGCAGCTGGAGACAGGACTACGAGCAGTACTTC. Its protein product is CASSWRQDYEQYF.